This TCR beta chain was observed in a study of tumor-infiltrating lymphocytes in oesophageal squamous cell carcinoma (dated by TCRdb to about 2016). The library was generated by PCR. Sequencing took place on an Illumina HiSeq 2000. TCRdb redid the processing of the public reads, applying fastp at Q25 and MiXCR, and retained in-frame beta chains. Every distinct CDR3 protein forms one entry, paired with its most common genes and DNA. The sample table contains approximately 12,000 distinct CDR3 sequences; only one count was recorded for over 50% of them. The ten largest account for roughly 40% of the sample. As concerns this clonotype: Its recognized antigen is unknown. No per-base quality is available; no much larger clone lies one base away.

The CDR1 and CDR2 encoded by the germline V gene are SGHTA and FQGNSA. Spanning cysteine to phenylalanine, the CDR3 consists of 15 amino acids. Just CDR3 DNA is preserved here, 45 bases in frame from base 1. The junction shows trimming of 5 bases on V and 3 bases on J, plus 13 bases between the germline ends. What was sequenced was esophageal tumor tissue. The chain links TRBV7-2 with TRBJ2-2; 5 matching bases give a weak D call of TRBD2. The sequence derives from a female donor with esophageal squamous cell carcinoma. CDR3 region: CASSPEGWHTGELFF. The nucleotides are TGTGCCAGCAGCCCAGAGGGTTGGCACACCGGGGAGCTGTTTTTT.